Each of the 20 T cell receptor beta chains below was sequenced from the same sample in a study of cytomegalovirus exposure and HLA in healthy donors. The PCR made use of 60 Vbeta and 13 Jbeta primers. Only in-frame clones appear in the TCRdb table, and some are missing; sequencing was by immunoSEQ multiplex PCR. The data hold over 200,000 clones, with over 65% observed a single time. The specimen sequenced was PBMCs. The receptors here all came from a human donor in good health.

V is TRBV5-6 and J is TRBJ1-3; D not certain. The germline gives CDR1 SGHDT, CDR2 YYEEEE. The CDR3 sequence is 13 residues long. Trimming cost V 2 bases and J 4 bases, with 7 bases left between them. As DNA, the CDR3 is TGTGCCAGCAGCTTCGGAGACGGAAACACCATATATTTT. This encodes CASSFGDGNTIYF.

The chain is built from TRBV19 and TRBJ1-5; the match to TRBD1 covers 11 bases. V gave up 2 bases and J gave up 6 bases; unmatched junction bases: 9. Germline CDR1 LNHDA, CDR2 SQIVND (reference sequence). This CDR3 comprises 17 residues. The CDR3 DNA sequence: TGTGCCAGTAGTATATTTCCCGGACAGGGGGCAAGTCAGCCCCAGCATTTT. Translation gives CASSIFPGQGASQPQHF.

The chain is built from TRBV29-1 and TRBJ2-1, with 8 bases aligning to TRBD2. This CDR3 has 13 residues. Per the germline V gene, CDR1 is SQVTM and CDR2 is ANQGSEA. V lost 1 base to trimming and J lost 12 bases; unmatched junction nucleotides: 8. The CDR3 protein is CSVEGLAGQGQFF. In DNA, the CDR3 is TGCAGCGTTGAAGGCCTAGCGGGCCAAGGGCAGTTCTTC.

The J gene is TRBJ2-3, the V gene TRBV11-2; no clear D. Germline V gene lookup returns CDR1 SGHAT and CDR2 FQNNGV. The CDR3 contains 15 residues. V was pared by 0 bases and J by 0 bases, with 7 bases between. This chain's CDR3 is CASSLDQISTDTQYF. Here the CDR3 DNA reads TGTGCCAGCAGCTTAGATCAGATAAGCACAGATACGCAGTATTTT.

The chain combines TRBV6-1 with TRBJ1-3; D may be TRBD1 (5 bases). The ends were cut back, 6 bases at V and 3 bases at J, with 15 bases in the middle. The CDR3 extends over 15 amino acids. Per the germline V gene, CDR1 is MNHNS and CDR2 is SASEGT. DNA for the CDR3: TGTGCCAGCAGCCGGACACTTGAACGTGGAAACACCATATATTTT. It yields the protein CASSRTLERGNTIYF.

The J gene is TRBJ2-5, the V gene TRBV4-2; 8 bases map to TRBD1. Germline V lookup: CDR1 LGHNA, CDR2 YNFKEQ. The CDR3 length is 15 residues. J gave up 2 bases and V 0 bases, and 2 bases lay outside the gene matches. DNA of the CDR3: TGTGCCAGCAGCCAAGAGAACAGGGGGCAAGAGACCCAGTACTTC. Amino acid sequence: CASSQENRGQETQYF.

V is TRBV18 and J is TRBJ2-7; 10 nucleotides line up with TRBD1. Per germline, CDR1 KGHSH and CDR2 LQKENI. Germline trimming cut 3 bases from V and 0 bases from J; bases unmatched to any gene: 5. The CDR3 contains 16 residues. The CDR3: CASSPTGTGASYEQYF. The CDR3 DNA sequence: TGTGCCAGCTCACCTACCGGGACAGGGGCCTCCTACGAGCAGTACTTC.

The V call is TRBV7-2, the J call TRBJ2-6; perhaps TRBD1 as D (6 bases). This CDR3 region has 15 residues. Per the germline V gene, CDR1 is SGHTA and CDR2 is FQGNSA. Deletions cut 9 bases from V and 2 bases from J, with 14 bases between. CDR3 sequence reads: CASYRAPPGANVLTF. As DNA, the CDR3 is TGTGCCAGTTACAGGGCTCCTCCTGGGGCCAACGTCCTGACTTTC.

The chain recombines TRBV7-9 with TRBJ1-5; no clear D. V lost 1 base to trimming and J lost 3 bases, with 10 bases between them. Germline values: CDR1 SEHNR, CDR2 FQNEAQ (reference sequence). The CDR3 sequence is 15 residues long. The CDR3 nucleotides read TGTGCCAGCAGCTTAGGAGGGAATCACAATCAGCCCCAGCATTTT. This codes for CASSLGGNHNQPQHF. The variable domain in full, with the rest retrieved from reference TRBV7-9 and TRBJ1-5, is DTGVSQNPRHKITKRGQNVTFRCDPISEHNRLYWYRQTLGQGPEFLTYFQNEAQLEKSRLLSDRFSAERPKGSFSTLEIQRTEQGDSAMYLCASSLGGNHNQPQHFGDGTRLSIL.

The gene calls are TRBV9 and TRBJ2-3, with 8 nucleotides matching TRBD2. There are 15 residues in the CDR3. Germline CDR1 and CDR2: SGDLS and YYNGEE. V lost 4 bases and J lost 7; bases outside the gene matches: 11. The CDR3 bases are TGTGCCAGCAGCCGATTCGCGGGAGGAGTGTATACGCAGTATTTT. It yields the protein CASSRFAGGVYTQYF.

The gene calls are TRBV6-5 and TRBJ2-7, with 9 nucleotides matching TRBD2. This CDR3 has 15 amino acids. V gave up 6 bases and J gave up 1 base; unmatched junction bases: 7. Germline V lookup: CDR1 MNHEY, CDR2 SVGAGI. The CDR3 reads CASRRSLAGSYEQYF. The CDR3 DNA reads as TGTGCCAGCAGAAGGTCGCTAGCGGGATCCTACGAGCAGTACTTC.

The V and J genes are TRBV7-8 and TRBJ2-7, with 13 nucleotides matching TRBD2. The trim removed 0 bases at V and 0 bases at J, leaving 2 bases unmatched. Germline CDR1 reads SGHVS; CDR2 reads FQNEAQ. The CDR3 contains 17 residues. CDR3 coding DNA: TGTGCCAGCAGCTTAGCGACTAGCGGGAGGCTCTCCTACGAGCAGTACTTC. Protein: CASSLATSGRLSYEQYF.

The chain employs TRBV4-3 and TRBJ1-2; perhaps TRBD1 as D (6 bases). Germline CDR1 reads LGHNA; CDR2 reads YSLEER. V lost 5 bases, J lost 4 bases, and 29 bases lay in between. The CDR3 totals 19 residues. The DNA for the CDR3 is TGCGCCAGCAGCTATTCGGACCGGACAGAGGGCCTGAGGGGCTATGGCTACACCTTC. Translating gives CASSYSDRTEGLRGYGYTF.

The chain has TRBV5-1 and TRBJ2-5; 10 bases line up with TRBD1. This CDR3 is 15 amino acids long. With V trimmed by 2 bases and J by 5 bases, 6 bases remained unmatched. CDR1 is SGHRS and CDR2 is YFSETQ in the germline V gene. CDR3 loop: CASSFSGTGDETQYF. The CDR3 nucleotides read TGCGCCAGCAGCTTCTCCGGGACAGGGGACGAGACCCAGTACTTC. The full variable domain, its missing parts supplied by reference TRBV5-1 and TRBJ2-5, is KAGVTQTPRYLIKTRGQQVTLSCSPISGHRSVSWYQQTPGQGLQFLFEYFSETQRNKGNFPGRFSGRQFSNSRSEMNVSTLELGDSALYLCASSFSGTGDETQYFGPGTRLLVL.

V usage is TRBV7-8 and J usage is TRBJ2-7; 7 bases agree with TRBD2. V dropped 3 bases and J dropped 2; count of bases not matched to a gene: 10. This CDR3 is built from 16 residues. Germline V CDR1 and CDR2: SGHVS, FQNEAQ. The CDR3 nucleotides read TGTGCCAGCAGCTTCAGTTTTGCGGGAGAACCCTACGAGCAGTACTTC. Translating gives CASSFSFAGEPYEQYF.

This chain links TRBV7-9 with TRBJ1-1; D gene uncertain. Trimming pared 5 bases from V and 6 bases from J, leaving 19 bases between. CDR3 size: 15 residues. Germline V CDR1 and CDR2: SEHNR, FQNEAQ (reference sequence). In nucleotides, the CDR3 is TGTGCCAGCAGCCGGCTACCGGGAGCCCCCCCTGAAGCTTTCTTT. This gives the protein CASSRLPGAPPEAFF.

This clone was recorded once. This chain uses TRBV7-3 with TRBJ2-7, with TRBD2 matching over 10 bases. Germline V gene sequence: CDR1 SGHTA, CDR2 FQGTGA. The V segment lost 4 bases and the J segment 3 bases; nucleotides outside the gene matches: 3. There are 14 residues in the CDR3. CDR3 DNA sequence: TGTGCCAGCAGCTGGGCTAGCGGGAGCTACGAGCAGTACTTC. Encoded protein: CASSWASGSYEQYF.

The chain combines TRBV29-1 with TRBJ1-5; D possibly corresponds to TRBD1 (6 bases). CDR3 length: 12 amino acids. Germline V gives CDR1 SQVTM, CDR2 ANQGSEA. V was pared by 7 bases and J by 7 bases, with 14 bases between. CDR3 DNA sequence: TGCAGCGCCAGAAACAGGGACCAGCCCCAGCATTTT. Protein product: CSARNRDQPQHF.

Note on this clone: Distinct nucleotide sequences in the sample also encode this CDR3. This chain connects TRBV6-5 to TRBJ2-7; TRBD2 agrees at 11 bases. Germline V gene sequence: CDR1 MNHEY, CDR2 SVGAGI. The CDR3 contains 16 residues. Losses at the gene ends were 0 bases for V and 0 bases for J; bases not matched to a gene: 1. The CDR3 sequence: CASSYSGLAGSYEQYF. The CDR3 coding sequence is TGTGCCAGCAGTTACTCCGGACTAGCGGGCTCCTACGAGCAGTACTTC.

The J gene is TRBJ2-2, the V gene TRBV4-1; D unclear. Looked up from germline, CDR1 is MGHRA and CDR2 is YSYEKL. This CDR3 comprises 16 residues. Trimming pared 0 bases from V and 9 bases from J, leaving 17 bases between. The CDR3 nucleotides are TGCGCCAGCAGCCAAGACCTAAGTCAGGTCGCCAGGGAGCTGTTTTTT. Translation: CASSQDLSQVARELFF.